The rows below give T cell receptor beta chains drawn from one sample of a study of cytomegalovirus exposure and HLA in healthy donors. Method: immunoSEQ multiplex PCR; TCRdb's copy keeps in-frame clones and lacks some. The table lists more than 130,000 clones, about 80% of them singletons. The specimen sequenced was PBMCs. These receptors originate from a man aged 35 to 55 in good health and CMV-seropositive. Each CDR3 is given with its conserved first and last residue. Fields, in order: J gene, V gene, CDR3 protein.

TRBJ2-7 TRBV5-1 CASSLTTGVYHHEQYF
TRBJ1-2 TRBV28 CASSLGHGGRYGYTF
TRBJ2-1 TRBV5-5 CASSLRLAGSYNEQFF
TRBJ2-3 TRBV19 CASGRDTQYF
TRBJ2-1 TRBV18 CASSPLLGLAGGQEQFF
TRBJ1-5 TRBV5-5 CASSSGGPGPQHF
TRBJ2-3 TRBV18 CASSPPGQGHTDTQYF
TRBJ1-6 TRBV11-2 CASSSQGAISPLHF
TRBJ2-7 TRBV7-3 CASSPDYYEQYF
TRBJ2-7 TRBV4-1 CASSPDRGNSYEQYF
TRBJ1-2 TRBV12-5 CASGLVGGLYGYTF
TRBJ1-2 TRBV13 CASSLDTGGYYGYTF
TRBJ2-2 TRBV14 CASSPGLAGVNTGELFF
TRBJ2-2 TRBV19 CASSIAIGGDTGELFF
TRBJ1-2 TRBV7-9 CASSLLGQPNYGYTF
TRBJ2-1 TRBV19 CASRYRDRGLNEQFF
TRBJ2-7 TRBV19 CASSQGGYEQYF
TRBJ2-3 TRBV11-2 CASSLVYRASTDTQYF